This is a list of T cell receptor beta chains from one sample in a study of radiotherapy plus CTLA-4 blockade in lung cancer. Libraries were prepared by immunoSEQ multiplex PCR; TCRdb keeps only in-frame clonotypes and omits some of them. The table lists tens of thousands of clones, around 85% of them singletons. This sample comprised peripheral blood, obtained from a patient treated with radiotherapy plus ipilimumab. These receptor sequences come from a human donor with non-small cell lung cancer who had a partial response to radiotherapy plus ipilimumab. Both conserved end residues are trimmed from each CDR3. Each record gives: J gene, V gene, CDR3 protein.

>TRBJ2-5|TRBV6-5
ASASRGTERETQY
>TRBJ2-3|TRBV5-1
ASSLRETDTQY
>TRBJ1-4|TRBV27
ASSRDRGWTNEKLF
>TRBJ1-1|TRBV2
ASRTENTEAF
>TRBJ2-3|TRBV7-9
ASRSLAGGMSQY
>TRBJ1-1|TRBV6-1
ASSYGATEAF
>TRBJ2-2|TRBV7-6
ASSRTSGSPNTGELF
>TRBJ2-2|TRBV28
ASRVTGITGELF
>TRBJ1-5|TRBV2
ASSEGTGVDYNQPQH
>TRBJ1-3|TRBV28
ASTLSSGNTIY